This T cell receptor (beta chain) was obtained from a study of radiotherapy plus CTLA-4 blockade in lung cancer. Study details: Around 18% of enrolled patients responded objectively, and around 30% had disease control. Study-level results: Peripheral blood showed expansion of tumor-derived TCR clones after radiotherapy and ipilimumab. Early clonal dynamics of blood T cells, together with interferon-beta, were reported as the best response predictor.

Points on this clone: Its antigen is undetermined.

V lost 3 bases and J lost 2; bases outside the gene matches: 5. The CDR3 extends over 15 amino acids. The germline V gene has CDR1 GTSNPN and CDR2 SVGIG (reference sequence). Some clones are missing from TCRdb's copy, which holds only in-frame ones; the method was immunoSEQ multiplex PCR. Of about 85,000 clones listed, more than 75% are singletons. Chemo-refractory metastatic non-small-cell lung cancer patients were treated with focal radiation plus CTLA-4 blockade with ipilimumab. The material was peripheral blood, obtained from a patient treated with radiotherapy plus ipilimumab. The chain has TRBV30 and TRBJ2-4; 9 nucleotides align to TRBD2. The TCR was taken from a human donor with non-small cell lung cancer who had a partial response to radiotherapy plus ipilimumab. Here the CDR3 reads CAWRQSGRTKNIQYF. CDR3 DNA sequence: TGTGCCTGGAGGCAAAGCGGGAGGACCAAAAACATTCAGTACTTC.